These 20 T cell receptor beta chains were all obtained from the same sample, sequenced in a study of metastatic and nonmetastatic thyroid tumors. Nobody among the patients had been given any treatment before thyroid surgery. Using MiXCR, TCRdb reanalyzed the PCR reads. The table shows roughly 12,000 clones, with under 25% occurring only once. Sequencing was done on a sample of adjacent normal tissue. The receptors here all came from a female donor with papillary thyroid cancer or a benign thyroid nodule (not recorded which). Some clones in this sample may be carry-over from other donors' samples.

This rearrangement joins TRBV20-1 to TRBJ1-1; no reliable D call. This CDR3 has 18 amino acids. CDR1 and CDR2 (germline): DFQATT, SNEGSKA (reference sequence). Trimming took 3 bases from V and 0 from J, leaving 23 bases between them. This CDR3 is CSARGFRSGWAMNTEAFF. DNA of the CDR3: TGCAGTGCTAGGGGGTTCCGTTCGGGGTGGGCCATGAACACTGAAGCTTTCTTT.

V and J are TRBV6-1 and TRBJ2-7; 8 bases align to TRBD1. The junction had 10 bases not matched to a gene; V was cut back by 6 bases and J by 6 bases. CDR1 MNHNS and CDR2 SASEGT come from the germline V gene. The CDR3 consists of 14 residues. In nucleotides, the CDR3 is TGTGCCAGCAGCCTAGACAGGGGCCATATCGAGCAGTACTTC. Protein sequence: CASSLDRGHIEQYF.

In its sample, this clone is medium-sized (0.01 to 0.1%). The chain recombines TRBV6-1 with TRBJ1-1; D gene ambiguous. V lost 6 bases and J lost 0, with 8 bases in between. CDR3 length equals 13 residues. Germline V gives CDR1 MNHNS, CDR2 SASEGT. As DNA, the CDR3 is TGTGCCAGCAGCCTCAGCCTGAACACTGAAGCTTTCTTT. Protein product: CASSLSLNTEAFF.

Ten or more counts support this clone. The chain recombines TRBV7-8 with TRBJ2-5; D possibly corresponds to TRBD2 (5 bases). This CDR3 region has 14 residues. The germline V gene encodes CDR1 SGHVS and CDR2 FQNEAQ. Trimming took 8 bases from V and 2 from J, leaving 15 bases between them. CDR3 nucleotide sequence: TGTGCCAGCGGCCTGAGGGTCGGGCAAGAGACCCAGTACTTC. Translated, it gives CASGLRVGQETQYF.

This clone was found many times. V usage is TRBV5-4 and J usage is TRBJ2-3, with 8 nucleotides matching TRBD2. The junction had 8 bases not matched to a gene; V was cut back by 3 bases and J by 5 bases. The CDR3 sequence is 15 residues long. Germline CDR1 and CDR2: SGHNT and YYREEE (reference sequence). CDR3 loop: CASSWGPRGGDTQYF. In nucleotides, the CDR3 is TGTGCCAGCAGCTGGGGGCCTCGGGGGGGAGATACGCAGTATTTT.

Ten or more counts support this clone. This chain joins TRBV7-9 and TRBJ1-5, with no clear D. CDR1 is SEHNR and CDR2 is FQNEAQ in the germline V gene (reference sequence). V dropped 1 base and J dropped 4 bases, with 2 bases sitting between them. The CDR3 runs 12 residues. CDR3 amino acids: CASSLGNQPQHF. DNA for the CDR3: TGTGCCAGCAGCTTAGGGAATCAGCCCCAGCATTTT.

This clone was picked up many times. The rearrangement uses TRBV9 and TRBJ2-5, with 8 nucleotides matching TRBD2. This CDR3 spans 14 amino acids. Trimming cost V 4 bases and J 5 bases; bases outside gene matches: 7. Germline V lookup: CDR1 SGDLS, CDR2 YYNGEE. The DNA for the CDR3 is TGTGCCAGCAGCCCCCGGGGGGGGCTGGAGACCCAGTACTTC. As protein: CASSPRGGLETQYF.

As regards this clone: Compared with germline, one end of the junction differs, possibly owing to a read error. The rearrangement uses TRBV7-2 and TRBJ2-5; 10 nucleotides line up with TRBD2. Germline assignment: CDR1 SGHTA and CDR2 FQGNSA. This CDR3 has 12 residues. The CDR3 is CVSSGLAETQHF. CDR3 coding DNA: TGTGTCAGCTCCGGACTAGCGGAGACCCAGCACTTC.

V usage is TRBV5-8 and J usage is TRBJ2-7, with TRBD1 matching over 7 bases. The germline V gene has CDR1 SGHTS and CDR2 YDEGEE. Trimming removed 3 bases from V and 7 bases from J; junction bases left unmatched: 13. This CDR3 region has 15 residues. The CDR3 is CASSSTGQVWREQYF. The CDR3 DNA is TGTGCCAGCAGCTCTACCGGACAGGTTTGGCGAGAGCAGTACTTC. The variable domain in full, with the rest retrieved from reference TRBV5-8 and TRBJ2-7, is EAGVTQSPTHLIKTRGQQATLRCSPISGHTSVYWYQQALGLGLQFLLWYDEGEERNRGNFPPRFSGRQFPNYSSELNVNALELEDSALYLCASSSTGQVWREQYFGPGTRLTVT.

This clone qualifies as medium-sized. The V gene is TRBV2, the J gene TRBJ2-2, with TRBD2 identical over 7 bases. The CDR3 extends over 12 amino acids. CDR1 and CDR2 from the germline V gene are SNHLY and FYNNEI. The J segment lost 6 bases and the V segment lost 6 bases, leaving 1 base of the junction unmatched. Written as DNA, the CDR3 is TGTGCCAGCAGGGGGAGGGCCGGGGAGCTGTTTTTT. This sequence encodes CASRGRAGELFF.

This sequence joins TRBV6-5 and TRBJ1-4, with TRBD1 as a possible D gene (5 bases). The germline gives CDR1 MNHEY, CDR2 SVGAGI. The germline V and J ends were trimmed by 7 bases and 2 bases, with 11 bases remaining between them. This CDR3 region has 14 residues. For the CDR3, the DNA is TGTGCCAGCATTACCTGGGGGACTAATGAAAAACTGTTTTTT. It yields the protein CASITWGTNEKLFF.

This clone is medium-sized in the sample. The same CDR3 arises from other DNA sequences in this sample as well. The rearrangement links TRBV6-1 to TRBJ2-3; D is ambiguous. Germline V CDR1 and CDR2: MNHNS, SASEGT. The germline V and J ends were trimmed by 2 bases and 4 bases, with 7 bases remaining between them. The CDR3 runs to 13 residues. The DNA of the CDR3 is TGTGCCAGCAGTGAATTCGAGGCAGATACGCAGTATTTT. Translated: CASSEFEADTQYF.

This clone is medium-sized. The V and J genes are TRBV12-3 or TRBV12-4 and TRBJ2-7; D unclear. V was cut by 4 bases and J by 5 bases, with 15 bases left in between. CDR3 length equals 14 residues. The CDR3 reads CASSSSCRRNEQYF. CDR3 coding DNA: TGTGCCAGCAGTTCCTCATGCAGAAGAAACGAGCAGTACTTC.

The CDR3: CASSLDIGGYTF. CDR3 in DNA: TGCGCCAGCAGCCTCGATATAGGTGGCTACACCTTC. The chain couples TRBV4-1 to TRBJ1-2, with unresolved D. The CDR3 extends over 12 amino acids. V was clipped by 4 bases and J by 7 bases, with 10 bases between them. The germline V gene encodes CDR1 MGHRA and CDR2 YSYEKL.

This clone was recorded at least ten times. The genes are TRBV28 and TRBJ1-4, with no clear D. The V gene's germline CDR1 is MDHEN and CDR2 SYDVKM. CDR3 length: 15 residues. V was pared by 5 bases and J by 8 bases, with 18 bases between. CDR3 region: CASSTWKSVGEKLFF. CDR3 in DNA: TGTGCCAGCAGTACTTGGAAGTCTGTAGGGGAAAAACTGTTTTTT.

This rearrangement joins TRBV19 to TRBJ1-1; D might be TRBD1 (6 bases). Germline lookup yields CDR1 LNHDA and CDR2 SQIVND (reference sequence). The CDR3 extends over 16 amino acids. V gave up 7 bases and J gave up 3 bases, with 21 bases separating them. The CDR3 reads CASTSKGDIFDTEAFF. In DNA, the CDR3 is TGTGCCAGTACCTCAAAGGGGGACATTTTCGACACTGAAGCTTTCTTT.

This clone was counted a few times. This sequence joins TRBV19 and TRBJ2-1, with 15 bases identical to TRBD2. The germline V gene has CDR1 LNHDA and CDR2 SQIVND (reference sequence). The length of the CDR3 is 15 residues. Trimming removed 6 bases from V and 8 bases from J; junction bases left unmatched: 5. The CDR3 spells CASSGLAGGQDEQFF. The CDR3 region has the DNA TGTGCCAGTAGCGGACTAGCGGGAGGGCAGGATGAGCAGTTCTTC.

This clone was recorded at least ten times. The chain is built from TRBV5-1 and TRBJ2-5; D possibly corresponds to TRBD2 (6 bases). The CDR3 sequence is 15 residues long. The germline V and J ends were trimmed by 0 bases and 4 bases, with 13 bases remaining between them. Germline V gene lookup returns CDR1 SGHRS and CDR2 YFSETQ. The CDR3 DNA is TGCGCCAGCAGCTTGGCCCCGGGGGTAGGAGAGACCCAGTACTTC. Its translation is CASSLAPGVGETQYF.

This clone is medium-sized (0.01 to 0.1%) in the sample. CDR3 sequence reads: CASSSRGTGELFF. CDR3 in DNA: TGTGCCAGTAGTAGTCGAGGGACCGGGGAGCTGTTTTTT. This chain connects TRBV19 to TRBJ2-2, with D possibly matching TRBD2 (5 bases). Germline V CDR1 and CDR2: LNHDA, SQIVND (reference sequence). The CDR3 runs 13 residues. Trimming shortened V by 4 bases and J by 5 bases, and 8 bases separated the two germline ends.

The chain is built from TRBV7-8 and TRBJ2-7; tentative D call: TRBD2 (6 bases). The CDR3 extends over 14 amino acids. The germline V gene encodes CDR1 SGHVS and CDR2 FQNEAQ. V was clipped by 3 bases and J by 10 bases, with 19 bases between them. CDR3 protein: CASSFLDNPGDQYF. The CDR3 nucleotides are TGTGCCAGCAGCTTCCTGGACAACCCGGGGGATCAGTACTTC. The variable domain in full, completed from reference TRBV7-8 and TRBJ2-7, reads GAGVSQSPRYKVAKRGQDVALRCDPISGHVSLFWYQQALGQGPEFLTYFQNEAQLDKSGLPSDRFFAERPEGSVSTLKIQRTQQEDSAVYLCASSFLDNPGDQYFGPGTRLTVT.